The 20 T cell receptor beta chains presented below share a single source sample, sequenced in a study of control samples from healthy donors and cancer patients (dated by TCRdb to 2019 to 2021). The method behind the library was the immunoSEQ multiplex PCR assay. Entries here come from immuneACCESS through TCRdb and include only in-frame sequences with V and J called. Some clones fail to appear in such tables; in the studies checked, an unresolved V gene covers under half of the shortfall, and the cause of the remainder is unknown. The sample table contains fewer than 60,000 clones; only one count was recorded for over 75% of them. The ten largest clones add up to roughly 13% of the sample. Sequencing used PBMCs. Receptors originate from a woman in her fifties or sixties with lung cancer.

The chain links TRBV7-6 to TRBJ1-3; 7 nucleotides agree with TRBD1. The V gene end was trimmed by 5 bases and the J gene end by 9 bases; junction bases not matched to a gene: 13. The germline gives CDR1 SGHVS, CDR2 FNYEAQ. The CDR3 consists of 15 residues. CDR3 region: CASSLPAGTDTTIYF. The DNA for the CDR3 is TGTGCCAGCAGCCTCCCGGCCGGGACAGATACCACCATATATTTT.

This clone was found once. The chain employs TRBV6-1 and TRBJ1-2; D is perhaps TRBD1 (6 bases). V lost 2 bases and J lost 4, with 20 bases in between. The CDR3 runs 17 residues. Germline CDR1 MNHNS, CDR2 SASEGT. The CDR3 DNA sequence: TGTGCCAGCAGTGAACGGGGTATGGCGCAGGGGATCTATGGCTACACCTTC. Its translation is CASSERGMAQGIYGYTF.

This chain uses TRBV3-1 (or the pseudogene TRBV3-2) with TRBJ2-3; 8 positions agree with TRBD2. Germline-derived CDR1 and CDR2 are LGHDT and YNNKEL (reference sequence). J lost 0 bases, V lost 4 bases, and 6 bases had no gene match. The CDR3 loop spans 16 amino acids. The CDR3 region is CASSRVAGSSTDTQYF. CDR3 nucleotide sequence: TGTGCCAGCAGCCGAGTAGCGGGGAGTAGCACAGATACGCAGTATTTT.

The chain recombines TRBV28 with TRBJ1-4; weak D call: TRBD1 (6 bases). CDR1 is MDHEN, CDR2 SYDVKM, per germline. Trimming took 8 bases from V and 7 from J, leaving 14 bases between them. This CDR3 is 13 amino acids long. The CDR3 protein is CASFTGRGEKLFF. The DNA of the CDR3 is TGTGCCAGCTTTACAGGGCGGGGTGAAAAACTGTTTTTT.

This chain joins TRBV14 and TRBJ2-6, with no clear D. CDR1 and CDR2 (germline): SGHDN, FVKESK. Deletions cut 1 base from V and 0 bases from J, with 4 bases between. The CDR3 runs 15 residues. Written as DNA, the CDR3 is TGTGCCAGCAGCCAAGGAGCCTCTGGGGCCAACGTCCTGACTTTC. Amino acid sequence: CASSQGASGANVLTF. Supplemented by reference TRBV14 and TRBJ2-6, the full variable domain reads EAGVTQFPSHSVIEKGQTVTLRCDPISGHDNLYWYRRVMGKEIKFLLHFVKESKQDESGMPNNRFLAERTGGTYSTLKVQPAELEDSGVYFCASSQGASGANVLTFGAGSRLTVL.

This chain connects TRBV20-1 to TRBJ2-1; either TRBD1 or TRBD2 may supply D (5 bases each). Germline lookup yields CDR1 DFQATT and CDR2 SNEGSKA (reference sequence). The CDR3 sequence is 15 residues long. V was shortened by 3 bases and J by 6 bases, with 18 bases between the two germline ends. The CDR3 sequence: CSASDGTSTFNEQFF. The CDR3, as DNA: TGCAGTGCTAGTGACGGGACGAGCACGTTCAATGAGCAGTTCTTC.

This sequence joins TRBV9 and TRBJ2-7; D tentatively fits TRBD1 or TRBD2 (5 bases each). CDR3 length equals 14 residues. CDR1 is SGDLS and CDR2 is YYNGEE in the germline V gene. The ends were cut back, 0 bases at V and 2 bases at J, with 9 bases in the middle. The chain's CDR3 is CASSVDWGTYEQYF. The DNA of the CDR3 is TGTGCCAGCAGCGTAGATTGGGGGACCTACGAGCAGTACTTC. Filled out from reference TRBV9 and TRBJ2-7, the complete variable domain reads DSGVTQTPKHLITATGQRVTLRCSPRSGDLSVYWYQQSLDQGLQFLIQYYNGEERAKGNILERFSAQQFPDLHSELNLSSLELGDSALYFCASSVDWGTYEQYFGPGTRLTVT.

The rearrangement links TRBV5-5 to TRBJ2-7, with D possibly matching TRBD1 (5 bases). V was shortened by 4 bases and J by 0 bases, with 8 bases between the two germline ends. Per the germline V gene, CDR1 is SGHKS and CDR2 is YYEKEE (reference sequence). The CDR3 has 13 amino acids. This chain's CDR3 is CASSKGNSYEQYF. In nucleotides, the CDR3 is TGTGCCAGCAGCAAGGGGAACTCCTACGAGCAGTACTTC.

V gene TRBV6-2 or TRBV6-3 combines with J gene TRBJ1-2, with D possibly being TRBD1 (5 bases). Per germline, CDR1 MNHEY and CDR2 SVGEGT. The CDR3 covers 15 residues. Trimming cost V 0 bases and J 6 bases, with 14 bases left between them. The CDR3 nucleotides read TGTGCCAGCAGTTACTCCCCACAGGCAGTGGATGGCTACACCTTC. This sequence encodes CASSYSPQAVDGYTF.

This chain joins TRBV6-6 and TRBJ1-6; D is unresolved. This CDR3 contains 14 residues. The V gene lost 0 bases and the J gene lost 7 bases, with 7 bases spanning the gap. From germline, CDR1 is MNHNY and CDR2 SVGAGI (reference sequence). DNA for the CDR3: TGTGCCAGCAGTTACTCGCGGGGAAATTCACCCCTCCACTTT. It encodes CASSYSRGNSPLHF.

This clone was observed a few times. This chain connects TRBV3-1 (or the pseudogene TRBV3-2) to TRBJ1-5, with 7 bases aligning to TRBD1. Germline V gene sequence: CDR1 LGHDT, CDR2 YNNKEL (reference sequence). Trimming cost V 9 bases and J 4 bases; bases outside gene matches: 9. CDR3 length: 14 amino acids. The CDR3 DNA sequence: TGTGCCAGTTCACGGGAGGGGGCGAATCAGCCCCAGCATTTT. It translates to CASSREGANQPQHF.

The rearrangement joins TRBV5-1 to TRBJ2-5; D possibly uses TRBD1 or TRBD2 (5 bases each). CDR1 SGHRS and CDR2 YFSETQ come from the germline V gene. Trimming took 3 bases from V and 4 from J, leaving 16 bases between them. The CDR3 is made up of 15 amino acids. The CDR3 loop reads CASSWQGVFGETQYF. CDR3 DNA: TGCGCCAGCAGCTGGCAGGGAGTATTCGGAGAGACCCAGTACTTC.

This chain uses TRBV2 with TRBJ1-5, with no clear D. Trimming cost V 0 bases and J 6 bases, with 9 bases left between them. The CDR3 has 14 amino acids. Looked up from germline, CDR1 is SNHLY and CDR2 is FYNNEI. CDR3 residues: CASSEAGWSQPQHF. In nucleotides, the CDR3 is TGTGCCAGCAGTGAAGCCGGGTGGTCTCAGCCCCAGCATTTT.

The chain recombines TRBV10-3 with TRBJ2-5; TRBD1 matches 8 bases. Germline V CDR1 and CDR2: ENHRY, SYGVKD. V lost 8 bases and J lost 4; bases outside the gene matches: 9. This CDR3 spans 14 amino acids. This CDR3 reads CAIADRGYRETQYF. The DNA of the CDR3 is TGTGCCATCGCAGACAGGGGATATAGAGAGACCCAGTACTTC.

The CDR3 bases are TGTGCCTGGAGTAGGGGTTTGGGCGGCTACACCTTC. It specifies CAWSRGLGGYTF. The J gene is TRBJ1-2, the V gene TRBV30; D is possibly TRBD1 (5 bases). The ends were cut back, 2 bases at V and 8 bases at J, with 12 bases in the middle. Per germline, CDR1 GTSNPN and CDR2 SVGIG (reference sequence). The CDR3 loop spans 12 amino acids.

The J gene is TRBJ2-1, the V gene TRBV6-6; D possibly corresponds to TRBD2 (6 bases). The germline V and J ends were trimmed by 5 bases and 3 bases, with 11 bases remaining between them. The CDR3 is made up of 14 amino acids. Germline loops: CDR1 MNHNY, CDR2 SVGAGI (reference sequence). This chain's CDR3 is CASSNRDFYNEQFF. For the CDR3, the DNA is TGTGCCAGCAGTAACCGGGACTTCTACAATGAGCAGTTCTTC.

This rearrangement joins TRBV5-1 to TRBJ2-5, with D perhaps TRBD2 (6 bases). This CDR3 spans 14 amino acids. Germline V lookup: CDR1 SGHRS, CDR2 YFSETQ. Trimming shortened V by 0 bases and J by 2 bases, and 8 bases separated the two germline ends. In nucleotides, the CDR3 is TGCGCCAGCAGCTTGGCGGGAGCTCAAGAGACCCAGTACTTC. Translation: CASSLAGAQETQYF.

This clone was counted only a few times. This rearrangement joins TRBV2 to TRBJ1-5; D is perhaps TRBD1 (5 bases). The CDR3 spans 13 residues. Germline CDR1 and CDR2: SNHLY and FYNNEI. V was clipped by 3 bases and J by 10 bases, with 13 bases between them. DNA of the CDR3: TGTGCCAGCAGTGAGGGGCCGTTGTTTCCCCAGCATTTT. Protein product: CASSEGPLFPQHF.

The chain has TRBV7-8 and TRBJ2-5; D is undetermined. CDR1 and CDR2 from the germline V gene are SGHVS and FQNEAQ. Trimming shortened V by 5 bases and J by 2 bases, and 9 bases separated the two germline ends. The CDR3 is made up of 13 amino acids. Here the CDR3 reads CASSTLQQETQYF. For the CDR3, the DNA is TGTGCCAGCAGCACACTACAGCAAGAGACCCAGTACTTC.

The V gene is TRBV5-1, the J gene TRBJ2-3; tentative D call: TRBD2 (6 bases). Trimming cost V 3 bases and J 0 bases, with 14 bases left between them. The CDR3 length is 16 residues. Germline loops: CDR1 SGHRS, CDR2 YFSETQ. CDR3 loop: CASSWALALSTDTQYF. In DNA, the CDR3 is TGCGCCAGCAGCTGGGCTCTAGCGCTTAGCACAGATACGCAGTATTTT.